These T cell receptor beta chains were read from a single sample in a study of T cell responses to AZD1222 COVID-19 vaccine. TCRdb's copy holds only in-frame clones and misses some; the assay was immunoSEQ multiplex PCR. The data contain roughly 260,000 clones, 85% to 95% of them seen just once; the ten biggest clones take up 0.55%. Sequencing was performed on peripheral blood, taken on day 0 of AZD1222 vaccination. Receptors were obtained from an adult in good health. CDR3s include the opening cysteine and the closing phenylalanine or tryptophan. D genes are given only for firm matches. Clone size is stated in some rows and not others, as once, few, many or a class when expanded.

D,V,size,J,DNA,CDR3
-,TRBV29-1,-,TRBJ1-2,TGCAGCGCCGGGGAGGAGTATGGCTACACCTTC,CSAGEEYGYTF
TRBD1,TRBV7-6,-,TRBJ1-5,TGTGCCAGCAGCCCGGACAGGGGGTATCATCAGCCCCAGCATTTT,CASSPDRGYHQPQHF
TRBD2,TRBV6-4,-,TRBJ2-3,TGTGCCAGCAGTGACTCGGGGGGGACCTACACAGATACGCAGTATTTT,CASSDSGGTYTDTQYF
TRBD2,TRBV6-5,-,TRBJ2-5,TGTGCCAGCAGTTACGGGAGGGGTGGAGAGACCCAGTACTTC,CASSYGRGGETQYF
TRBD2,TRBV7-6,-,TRBJ2-1,TGTGCCAGCAGCTTACCGGGGACGGGGGGGCTCCATGAGCAGTTCTTC,CASSLPGTGGLHEQFF
-,TRBV6-5,-,TRBJ2-7,TGTGCCAGCAGGGGGACTGGAAAGGCCTACGAGCAGTACTTC,CASRGTGKAYEQYF
-,TRBV28,-,TRBJ2-7,TGTGCCAGCAGCGGCTACAGCTCCTACGAGCAGTACTTC,CASSGYSSYEQYF
TRBD1,TRBV5-4,-,TRBJ1-2,TGTGCCAGCAGCTTGGTGGGACAGAACTATGGCTACACCTTC,CASSLVGQNYGYTF
-,TRBV18,-,TRBJ1-1,TGTGCCAGCTCACCCCCCGGAGGGGAGCGGGTTATCACTGAAGCTTTCTTT,CASSPPGGERVITEAFF
TRBD1,TRBV27,-,TRBJ1-1,TGTGCCAGCAGTGTAACAGGGGACCCTTACACTGAAGCTTTCTTT,CASSVTGDPYTEAFF
TRBD2,TRBV5-1,-,TRBJ2-7,TGCGCCAGCAGGTTTATAGCGGGAGCGTCCTACGAGCAGTACTTC,CASRFIAGASYEQYF
-,TRBV4-1,-,TRBJ1-5,TGCGCCAATCAGGGTGGTATTGGGCAGGACTCCAATCAGCCCCAGCATTTT,CANQGGIGQDSNQPQHF
-,TRBV5-1,-,TRBJ2-2,TGCGCCAGCAGCTGGGGCCTAACGGCGTGGAACACCGGGGAGCTGTTTTTT,CASSWGLTAWNTGELFF
-,TRBV5-6,-,TRBJ2-7,TGTGCCAGCAGCTTAGGGGAGTTGTACGAGCAGTACTTC,CASSLGELYEQYF
TRBD1,TRBV9,once,TRBJ1-4,TGTGCCAGCAGCGCAGGACAGGGGGAGGAAAAACTGTTTTTT,CASSAGQGEEKLFF
-,TRBV29-1,-,TRBJ1-1,TGCAGCGTTGGAACCGACACTGAAGCTTTCTTT,CSVGTDTEAFF
-,TRBV7-2,-,TRBJ2-7,TGTGCCAGCAGCTTAAACCAGGGGTTGGGAGAGCAGTACTTC,CASSLNQGLGEQYF
TRBD1,TRBV9,-,TRBJ2-3,TGTGCCAGCAGCAAACAGGGGGCTCCCACAGATACGCAGTATTTT,CASSKQGAPTDTQYF
-,TRBV14,-,TRBJ1-2,TGTGCCAGCAGCCAAGTGTTGGGGTCTGGCTACACCTTC,CASSQVLGSGYTF
-,TRBV9,-,TRBJ2-3,TGTGCCAGCAGCGTAGCTACCTCCCCGGGTGTAGATACGCAGTATTTT,CASSVATSPGVDTQYF
-,TRBV5-1,-,TRBJ1-2,TGCGCCAGCAGCTTGGGCGACTTCGGCTACACCTTC,CASSLGDFGYTF
TRBD2,TRBV9,-,TRBJ2-1,TGTGCCAGCAGCGTAGGAGGACTAGCGCTAGGTGGCAATGAGCAGTTCTTC,CASSVGGLALGGNEQFF
-,TRBV18,-,TRBJ2-1,TGTGCCAGCTCCCTGGGGGTCAATGAGCAGTTCTTC,CASSLGVNEQFF
-,TRBV6-4,-,TRBJ2-2,TGTGCCAGCAGTGACTCCGGGGGCGGCGGGGAGCTGTTTTTT,CASSDSGGGGELFF
-,TRBV4-3,-,TRBJ2-1,TGCGCCAGCAGCCAGTCACCGGGGAGCTCCTACAATGAGCAGTTCTTC,CASSQSPGSSYNEQFF
-,TRBV12-3/TRBV12-4,-,TRBJ1-5,TGTGCCAGCAGCCACGGCGGAAAGGAACCCCAGCATTTT,CASSHGGKEPQHF
-,TRBV18,-,TRBJ1-5,TGTGCCAGCTCCGACGGGGGAGGCAATCAGCCCCAGCATTTT,CASSDGGGNQPQHF
-,TRBV28,-,TRBJ1-1,TGTGCCAGCAGTTTACATAGGGGGAATTGGGCTTTCTTT,CASSLHRGNWAFF
-,TRBV11-2,-,TRBJ2-7,TGTGCCAGCAGCTTAGGGGCCCGCTCCTACGAGCAGTACTTC,CASSLGARSYEQYF
-,TRBV10-2,-,TRBJ2-3,TGCGCCAGCAGCCCGGCGGGGACAGATACGCAGTATTTT,CASSPAGTDTQYF
-,TRBV28,-,TRBJ2-7,TGTGCCAGCAGTTTGCTCCAGGGAGGCGAGCAGTACTTC,CASSLLQGGEQYF
TRBD1,TRBV5-1,-,TRBJ1-1,TGCGCCAGCAGCCTGGACAGGGGGCGCGTAGACACTGAAGCTTTCTTT,CASSLDRGRVDTEAFF
TRBD2,TRBV6-2/TRBV6-3,-,TRBJ2-1,TGTGCCAGCAGTTACATGGGGACTAGGCTCTACAATGAGCAGTTCTTC,CASSYMGTRLYNEQFF
-,TRBV9,-,TRBJ1-3,TGTGCCAGCAGCGTAGATCGATCTGGAAACACCATATATTTT,CASSVDRSGNTIYF
TRBD2,TRBV5-6,-,TRBJ2-1,TGTGCCAGCAGCTTGGCCCAGCGGGGGGCTACCCACAATGAGCAGTTCTTC,CASSLAQRGATHNEQFF
-,TRBV20-1,-,TRBJ2-5,TGCAGTGCTAGTGACGGAAAGACCCAGTACTTC,CSASDGKTQYF
-,TRBV19,-,TRBJ2-2,TGTGCCAGTAGGAAGGGGACTGTGCGGGGCACCGGGGAGCTGTTTTTT,CASRKGTVRGTGELFF
-,TRBV7-2,-,TRBJ2-1,TGTGCCAGCAGCCGTGGTGGGGCATTGAATGAGCAGTTCTTC,CASSRGGALNEQFF
TRBD1,TRBV6-5,-,TRBJ1-1,TGTGCCAGCAGTTACGGGACCCAGGGGGCGACTGAAGCTTTCTTT,CASSYGTQGATEAFF
-,TRBV10-3,-,TRBJ2-7,TGTGCCATCAGTGAGTCTTGGGGCAGGAACTACGAGCAGTACTTC,CAISESWGRNYEQYF
TRBD1,TRBV19,-,TRBJ1-2,TGTGCCAGTACCTCCGGGACAGTCTATGGCTACACCTTC,CASTSGTVYGYTF